The 3 T cell receptor beta chains below were found in one sample sequenced in a study of cytomegalovirus exposure and HLA in healthy donors. A multiplex PCR was run with 60 Vbeta primers and 13 Jbeta primers. Using immunoSEQ multiplex PCR, the repertoire was profiled, and TCRdb retains in-frame clones only, with some absent. Of 130,000 to 150,000 clones listed, about 74% are singletons. The source material was PBMCs. The receptors originated from a young man in good health and CMV-seropositive.

The chain is built from TRBV4-1 and TRBJ2-7, with a tentative D call TRBD2 (6 bases). CDR3 length: 15 amino acids. The V gene's germline CDR1 is MGHRA and CDR2 YSYEKL. V lost 0 bases to trimming and J lost 1 base, with 10 bases between them. Here the CDR3 DNA reads TGCGCCAGCAGCCAAGATAAGGGGAGGTCCTACGAGCAGTACTTC. Translated, it gives CASSQDKGRSYEQYF.

This sequence joins TRBV5-6 and TRBJ2-7; 12 bases align to TRBD2. This CDR3 region has 14 residues. Germline lookup yields CDR1 SGHDT and CDR2 YYEEEE. V gave up 3 bases and J gave up 4 bases; unmatched junction bases: 2. The CDR3 region is CASSWGTSGYEQYF. CDR3 nucleotides: TGTGCCAGCAGCTGGGGGACTAGCGGGTACGAGCAGTACTTC. Looking up the rest from reference TRBV5-6 and TRBJ2-7 gives the full variable domain: DAGVTQSPTHLIKTRGQQVTLRCSPKSGHDTVSWYQQALGQGPQFIFQYYEEEERQRGNFPDRFSGHQFPNYSSELNVNALLLGDSALYLCASSWGTSGYEQYFGPGTRLTVT.

The chain recombines TRBV4-2 with TRBJ2-5, with 8 bases aligning to TRBD2. With 4 bases clipped from V and 5 bases from J, the junction kept 9 bases outside the gene matches. The CDR3 length is 15 residues. Germline assignment: CDR1 LGHNA and CDR2 YNFKEQ. The CDR3 loop is CASSPSAGVGETQYF. CDR3 nucleotide sequence: TGTGCCAGCAGCCCCTCAGCGGGAGTGGGGGAGACCCAGTACTTC.